The rows below give T cell receptor beta chains drawn from one sample of a study of blood T cells in healthy people across ages. TCRdb called the 5' RACE reads again in MiXCR, with one record for every CDR3 protein. The data show about 580,000 distinct CDR3 sequences, roughly 48% seen once. What was sequenced was blood. These receptor sequences come from a man at least 80 years old in good health. Each CDR3 is given with its conserved first and last residue. Each record gives: clone size, V gene, D gene, J gene, CDR3 length, CDR3 DNA, CDR3 protein. D genes are given only for firm matches. Only part of the rows carry a size: once, few, many, or a class if the clone is expanded.

>.|TRBV29-1|TRBD2|TRBJ2-5|14
TGCAGCGTTGTGGCTAGCGGGAGTATGGAGACCCAGTACTTC
CSVVASGSMETQYF
>.|TRBV7-2|.|TRBJ2-3|15
TGTGCCAGCAGCTTAGGGTCGGGGCACACAGATACGCAGTATTTT
CASSLGSGHTDTQYF
>.|TRBV3-1|.|TRBJ2-7|13
TGTGCCAGCGGGACTCAAGGGGCGGTCGAGCAGTACTTC
CASGTQGAVEQYF
>.|TRBV7-2|TRBD1|TRBJ2-1|18
TGTGCCAGCAGCGGGGGGACAGGGGGCCTTCCCGATTACAATGAGCAGTTCTTC
CASSGGTGGLPDYNEQFF
>.|TRBV5-6|.|TRBJ2-3|12
TGTGCCAGCAGCTTGGTACTGGATGCGCAGTATTTT
CASSLVLDAQYF
>.|TRBV15|TRBD2|TRBJ2-1|15
TGTGCCACCAGCAGAGATGTGACTAGCGCAAATGAGCAGTTCTTC
CATSRDVTSANEQFF
>.|TRBV7-2|.|TRBJ2-2|13
TGTGCCAGCGGGTCTGGGTGGAACGGGGAGCTGTTTTTT
CASGSGWNGELFF
>.|TRBV3-1|.|TRBJ2-1|16
TGTGCCAGCAGCCAATCCTGGATGGAGGTCCAAGAGACCCAGTTCTTC
CASSQSWMEVQETQFF
>.|TRBV19|TRBD1|TRBJ1-2|12
TGTGCCGCTGACAGGGGCGCGGTGGGCTACACCTTC
CAADRGAVGYTF
>.|TRBV6-5|TRBD1|TRBJ2-7|15
TGTGCCAGCAGCCCGGACAGGGGAGAAACCTACGAGCAGTACTTC
CASSPDRGETYEQYF
>.|TRBV5-1|.|TRBJ1-4|16
TGCGCCAGCAGCTTGTTTGCCGGCAGACCAAATGAAAAACTGTTTTTT
CASSLFAGRPNEKLFF
>once|TRBV20-1|.|TRBJ1-2|15
TGCAGTGCTAGAGATCCCTACAGGGTGGGCTATGGCTACACCTTC
CSARDPYRVGYGYTF
>few|TRBV25-1|.|TRBJ1-4|14
TGTGCCAGCAGCCGCGGGGCGGGTTTGGGAAAACTGTTTTTT
CASSRGAGLGKLFF
>few|TRBV20-1|TRBD2|TRBJ2-7|16
TGCAGTGCTAGACTCGGGACTAGCGGGATTAGGTACGAGCAGTACTTC
CSARLGTSGIRYEQYF
>.|TRBV25-1|.|TRBJ1-4|14
TGTGCCAGCAGTGAGAGTACACTCAGAAAAAGGCTGTTTTTT
CASSESTLRKRLFF
>.|TRBV20-1|.|TRBJ2-1|12
TGCAGTGCTAGAGGGATTTTTCATGAGCAGTTCTTC
CSARGIFHEQFF
>few|TRBV28|.|TRBJ2-4|15
TGTGCCAGCAGTTCCGGGGCCAGATCCAAAAACATTCAGTACTTC
CASSSGARSKNIQYF
>.|TRBV20-1|.|TRBJ2-7|11
TGCAGTGCTACAGGGGAATACGAGCAGTACTTC
CSATGEYEQYF
>many|TRBV6-1|.|TRBJ1-1|13
TGTGCCAGCACTGCAGGGGTTCACACTGAAGCTTTCTTT
CASTAGVHTEAFF
>.|TRBV29-1|TRBD1|TRBJ2-7|13
TGCAGCGCTTCGACAGGGAGCTCCTACGAGCAGTACTTC
CSASTGSSYEQYF
>.|TRBV3-1|TRBD1|TRBJ1-1|15
TGTGCCAGCAGGTCTACCGGGACAGGGGGCGGTGAAGCTTTCTTT
CASRSTGTGGGEAFF
>.|TRBV3-1|TRBD1|TRBJ1-1|15
TGTGCCAGCAGCCGGCACCAGGGGGCGACCACTGAAGCTTTCTTT
CASSRHQGATTEAFF
>few|TRBV12-3/TRBV12-4|TRBD2|TRBJ2-3|14
TGTGCCAGCAGTTCCAGCGGGGACACAGATACGCAGTATTTT
CASSSSGDTDTQYF
>many|TRBV6-5|.|TRBJ2-5|13
TGTGCCAGCAGTTACTCTCCACCAGAGACCCAGTACTTC
CASSYSPPETQYF
>few|TRBV29-1|TRBD1|TRBJ1-4|15
TGCAGCGTTGGCCCGGGACAGGGGGCGGTTGAAAAACTGTTTTTT
CSVGPGQGAVEKLFF
>few|TRBV7-2|.|TRBJ2-5|13
TGTGCCAGCAGCCCCGACTCGAAAGAGACCCAGTACTTC
CASSPDSKETQYF
>.|TRBV24-1|.|TRBJ2-7|13
TGTGCCACCAGTGACACTAGGACCTACGAGCAGTACTTC
CATSDTRTYEQYF
>few|TRBV14|.|TRBJ2-1|15
TGTGCCAGCAGCCGAGACGGGGGCTCCTACAATGAGCAGTTCTTC
CASSRDGGSYNEQFF